A few counts support the clone carrying this TCR beta chain. Its matching antigen is unknown. Germline and junction disagree at one end, which may indicate a read error. Germline V lookup: CDR1 KGHSH, CDR2 LQKENI. This CDR3 has 15 amino acids. This sample was included in a study of blood T cells in healthy people across ages. Overall study findings and caveats: The unsorted PBMCs prevented any conclusive comparison of naive versus antigen-experienced cells. Estimated diversity, derived from one million T cells, was regarded as an underestimate.

A second PCR of 7 to 11 cycles used a sample-barcoded 5' primer and a J-beta primer mix. Every cDNA was tagged by a template-switch adaptor with 12 random nucleotides. A single record per CDR3 protein comes from TCRdb applying MiXCR to the 5' RACE reads. The sample consists of 710,000 or so distinct CDR3 sequences, around a fifth of them appearing once. Sequencing was performed on blood. The origin of this receptor is a man aged 70-80 years in good health. V is TRBV18 and J is TRBJ2-1, with 11 bases identical to TRBD2. The CDR3 bases are TGTGCCAGCTCACCGGGACTAGCGGAAGACAATGAGCAGCTCTTC. Protein product: CASSPGLAEDNEQLF.